The present T cell receptor (beta chain) was sequenced within a study of type 1 and type 2 diabetes patients. Study-wide results and caveats: Type 2 diabetes and control samples shared highly correlated V and J usage, averaging around 0.97.

As regards this clonotype: Its matching antigen is unknown.

This CDR3 region has 14 residues. The germline CDR1 and CDR2 sequences are SGHTA and FQGNSA. Trimming cost V 0 bases and J 4 bases, with 8 bases left between them. The PCR template was genomic DNA. The TCR beta CDR3 region was amplified using 30 forward and 13 reverse primers. In TCRdb, the multiplex PCR reads were re-called with MiXCR into one record per CDR3 protein. The sample holds fewer than 350,000 distinct CDR3 sequences, over 45% seen once. The clonotype was recovered from a man aged 18 to 30 with type 2 diabetes. The rearrangement links TRBV7-2 to TRBJ2-3; tentative D call: TRBD1 (5 bases). The material sequenced was peripheral blood mononuclear cells (PBMCs). The CDR3 spells CASSLAGQADTQYF. The CDR3 region has the DNA TGTGCCAGCAGCTTAGCGGGGCAGGCAGATACGCAGTATTTT. The full variable domain, rest sourced from reference TRBV7-2 and TRBJ2-3, is GAGVSQSPSNKVTEKGKDVELRCDPISGHTALYWYRQSLGQGLEFLIYFQGNSAPDKSGLPSDRFSAERTGGSVSTLTIQRTQQEDSAVYLCASSLAGQADTQYFGPGTRLTVL.